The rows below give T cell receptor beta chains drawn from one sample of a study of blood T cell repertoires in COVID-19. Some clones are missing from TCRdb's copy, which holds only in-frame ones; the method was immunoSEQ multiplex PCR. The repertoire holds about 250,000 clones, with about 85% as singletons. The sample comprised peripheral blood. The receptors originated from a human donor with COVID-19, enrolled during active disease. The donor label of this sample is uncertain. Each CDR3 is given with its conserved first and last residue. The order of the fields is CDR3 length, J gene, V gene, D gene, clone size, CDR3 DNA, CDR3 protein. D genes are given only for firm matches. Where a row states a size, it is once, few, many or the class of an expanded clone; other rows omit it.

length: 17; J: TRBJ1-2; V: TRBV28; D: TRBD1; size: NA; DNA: TGTGCCAGCAGTTCCCAAGGACAGGGGAAGGGTAACTATGGCTACACCTTC; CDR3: CASSSQGQGKGNYGYTF
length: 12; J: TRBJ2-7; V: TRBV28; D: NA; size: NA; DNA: TGTGCCAGCAGTTCGGGGATACTGGGGCAGTACTTC; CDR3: CASSSGILGQYF
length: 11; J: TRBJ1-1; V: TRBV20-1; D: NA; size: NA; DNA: TGCAGTGCGCTGAGGGACACTGAAGCTTTCTTT; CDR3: CSALRDTEAFF
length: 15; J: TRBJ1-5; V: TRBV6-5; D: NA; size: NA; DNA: TGTGCCAGCAGTCGAGGGAGGGATGACAATCAGCCCCAGCATTTT; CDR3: CASSRGRDDNQPQHF
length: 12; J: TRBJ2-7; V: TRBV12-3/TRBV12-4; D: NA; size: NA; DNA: TGTGCCAGCAGTTTCGGGGACTACGAGCAGTACTTC; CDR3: CASSFGDYEQYF
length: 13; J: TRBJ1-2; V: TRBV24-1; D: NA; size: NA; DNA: TGTGCCACCCGCGAAGCGGGTCGTGGTGGCTACACCTTC; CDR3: CATREAGRGGYTF
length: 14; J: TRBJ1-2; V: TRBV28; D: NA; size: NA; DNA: TGTGCCAGCAGCAAAACTGTATCTAACTATGGCTACACCTTC; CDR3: CASSKTVSNYGYTF
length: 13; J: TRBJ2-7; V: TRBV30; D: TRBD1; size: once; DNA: TGTGCCTGGGACAGGGGGAGGTCCTACGAGCAGTACTTC; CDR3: CAWDRGRSYEQYF
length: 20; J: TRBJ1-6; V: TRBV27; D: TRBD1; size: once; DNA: TGTGCCAGCAGTTCCCTTTTTCAGTGGGACAGCGATTCTAATAATTCACCCCTCCACTTT; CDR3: CASSSLFQWDSDSNNSPLHF
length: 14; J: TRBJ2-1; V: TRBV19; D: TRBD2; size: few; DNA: TGTGCCAGTAGTATAACCGGGAGGCTGAATGAGCAGTTCTTC; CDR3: CASSITGRLNEQFF
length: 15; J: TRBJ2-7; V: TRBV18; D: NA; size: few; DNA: TGTGCCAGCTCTCACACCACAGGGCAATCCTACGAGCAGTACTTC; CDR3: CASSHTTGQSYEQYF
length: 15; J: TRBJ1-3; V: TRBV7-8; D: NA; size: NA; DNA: TGTGCCAGCAGCTTGGGACAAGTCTCTGGAAACACCATATATTTT; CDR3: CASSLGQVSGNTIYF
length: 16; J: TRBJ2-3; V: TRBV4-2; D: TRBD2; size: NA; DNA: TGTGCCAGCAGCCGAAAAGCGGGAGGAGACACAGATACGCAGTATTTT; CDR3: CASSRKAGGDTDTQYF
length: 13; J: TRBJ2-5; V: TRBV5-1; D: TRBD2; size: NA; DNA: TGCGCCACCCGAGCGGGAGTTGGGGAGACCCAGTACTTC; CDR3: CATRAGVGETQYF
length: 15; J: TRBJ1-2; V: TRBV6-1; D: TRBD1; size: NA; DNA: TGTGCCAGCAGTGAAGCGCAGGGGGCGCGGAATGGCTACACCTTC; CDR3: CASSEAQGARNGYTF
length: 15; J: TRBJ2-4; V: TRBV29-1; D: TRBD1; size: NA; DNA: TGCAGCGTTCAAACCGGGACAGGGCAGGTGTCTAGCGAGTACTTC; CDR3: CSVQTGTGQVSSEYF
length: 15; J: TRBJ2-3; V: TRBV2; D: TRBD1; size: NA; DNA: TGTGCCAGCAGTGCGTGGGGACAGAGCACAGATACGCAGTATTTT; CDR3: CASSAWGQSTDTQYF
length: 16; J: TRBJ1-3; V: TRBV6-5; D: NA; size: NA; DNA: TGTGCCAGCAGTTACTCTGGGAGGGCGGGAGGAAACACCATATATTTT; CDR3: CASSYSGRAGGNTIYF
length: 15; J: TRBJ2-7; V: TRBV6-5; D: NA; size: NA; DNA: TGTGCCAGCAGTTACGACAAGGTACAGATCTACGAGCAGTACTTC; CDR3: CASSYDKVQIYEQYF
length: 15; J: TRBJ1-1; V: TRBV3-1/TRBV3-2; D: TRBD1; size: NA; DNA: TGTGCCAGCAGTTCCCCGGGACAGGGAAACACTGAAGCTTTCTTT; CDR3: CASSSPGQGNTEAFF
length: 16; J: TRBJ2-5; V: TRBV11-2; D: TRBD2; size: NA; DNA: TGTGCCAGCAGTTACACGGGACTAGCGGTTCAAGAGACCCAGTACTTC; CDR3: CASSYTGLAVQETQYF
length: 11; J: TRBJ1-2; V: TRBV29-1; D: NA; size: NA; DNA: TGCAGCGGTCAGGTATCTGGTGGCTACACCTTC; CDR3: CSGQVSGGYTF
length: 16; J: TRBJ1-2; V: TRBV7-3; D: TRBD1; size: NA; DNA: TGTGCCAGCAGCTTAGGGGGGACAGGGGGCCTCTATGGCTACACCTTC; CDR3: CASSLGGTGGLYGYTF
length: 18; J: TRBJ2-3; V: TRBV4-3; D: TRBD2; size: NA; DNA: TGCGCCAGCAGCCAAGGTCTGACTAGCGGGAGTAGTGCAGATACGCAGTATTTT; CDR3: CASSQGLTSGSSADTQYF
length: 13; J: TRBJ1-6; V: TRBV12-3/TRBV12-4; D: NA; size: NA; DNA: TGTGCCAGCCAGGACAGATATAATTCACCCCTCCACTTT; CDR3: CASQDRYNSPLHF
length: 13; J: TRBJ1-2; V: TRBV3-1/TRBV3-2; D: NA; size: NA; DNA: TGTGCCAGCAGCCGGACTGATCCCTATGGCTACACCTTC; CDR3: CASSRTDPYGYTF
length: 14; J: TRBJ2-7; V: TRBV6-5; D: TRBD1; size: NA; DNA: TGTGCCAGCGGAAACAGGGGGAACCAAGGGGAGCAGTACTTC; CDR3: CASGNRGNQGEQYF
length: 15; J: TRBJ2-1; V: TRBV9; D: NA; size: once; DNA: TGTGCCAGCAGACCCAGCGGAACCGGCTACAATGAGCAGTTCTTC; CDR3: CASRPSGTGYNEQFF
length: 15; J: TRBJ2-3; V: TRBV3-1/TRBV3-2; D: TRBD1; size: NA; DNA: TGTGCCAGCAGCCAAGTCGGGACAGGGAAAGATACGCAGTATTTT; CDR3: CASSQVGTGKDTQYF
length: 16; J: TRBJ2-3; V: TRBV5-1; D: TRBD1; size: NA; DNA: TGCGCCAGCAGCACCCTGGGACAGGGGAGCACAGATACGCAGTATTTT; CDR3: CASSTLGQGSTDTQYF
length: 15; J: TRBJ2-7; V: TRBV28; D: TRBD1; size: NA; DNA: TGTGCCAGCAGTACTCGGACAGGGTATTCCTACGAGCAGTACTTC; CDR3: CASSTRTGYSYEQYF
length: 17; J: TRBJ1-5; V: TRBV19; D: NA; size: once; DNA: TGTGCCAGTAGTATCTTGGTCTCTCGGGTTAGCAATCAGCCCCAGCATTTT; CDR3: CASSILVSRVSNQPQHF
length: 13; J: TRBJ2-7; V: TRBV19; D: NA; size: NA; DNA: TGTGCCAGTAGCCGGGTGGGTTCCTACGAGCAGTACTTC; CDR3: CASSRVGSYEQYF
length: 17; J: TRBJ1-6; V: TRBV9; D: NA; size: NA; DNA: TGTGCCAGCAGCGTAGATGAATGGCCACGCCCGAATTCACCCCTCCACTTT; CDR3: CASSVDEWPRPNSPLHF
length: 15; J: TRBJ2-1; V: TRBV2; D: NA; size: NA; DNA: TGTGCCAGCAACGGAGCGGGCAAAGGTCCCGATGAGCAGTTCTTC; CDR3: CASNGAGKGPDEQFF
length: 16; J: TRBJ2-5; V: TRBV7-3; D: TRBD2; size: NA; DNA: TGTGCCAGCAGCCCTCAGGCGGGAGGCCCACAAGAGACCCAGTACTTC; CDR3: CASSPQAGGPQETQYF
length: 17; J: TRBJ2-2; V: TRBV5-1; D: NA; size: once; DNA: TGCGCCAGCAGCTTAAATGGACAGCACGCGAACACCGGGGAGCTGTTTTTT; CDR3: CASSLNGQHANTGELFF
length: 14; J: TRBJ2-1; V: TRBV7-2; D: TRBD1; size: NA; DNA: TGTGCCAGCAGCCCCATGGGACAGAGCACGGAGCAGTTCTTC; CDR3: CASSPMGQSTEQFF
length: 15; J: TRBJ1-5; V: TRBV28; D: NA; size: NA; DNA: TGTGCCAGCAGTTCGCCCCCGGGAGACAATCAGCCCCAGCATTTT; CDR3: CASSSPPGDNQPQHF
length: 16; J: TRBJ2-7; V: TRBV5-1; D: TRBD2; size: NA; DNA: TGCGCCAGCAGCTTGCAATTGGCTAGCGGGAGCCACGAGCAGTACTTC; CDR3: CASSLQLASGSHEQYF
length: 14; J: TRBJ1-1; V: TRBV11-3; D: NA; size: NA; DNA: TGTGCCAGCAGCTTGAAGGGAGGGAACACTGAAGCTTTCTTT; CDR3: CASSLKGGNTEAFF
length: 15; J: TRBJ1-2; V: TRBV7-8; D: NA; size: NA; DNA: TGTGCCAGCAGCTTACTTCTTAACAGCCCCGGTGGCTACACCTTC; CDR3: CASSLLLNSPGGYTF
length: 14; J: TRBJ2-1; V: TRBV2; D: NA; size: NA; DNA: TGTGCCAGCAGTGCTGAGCGCTCCTACAATGAGCAGTTCTTC; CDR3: CASSAERSYNEQFF
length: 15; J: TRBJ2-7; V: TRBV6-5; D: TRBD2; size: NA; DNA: TGTGCCAGCAGCCCCAGCGGACTAGCGAGTCGGGAGCAGTACTTC; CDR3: CASSPSGLASREQYF
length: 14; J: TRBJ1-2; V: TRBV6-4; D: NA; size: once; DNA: TGTGCCAGCAGTCCCGGCGGGGCCCACTATGGCTACACCTTC; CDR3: CASSPGGAHYGYTF
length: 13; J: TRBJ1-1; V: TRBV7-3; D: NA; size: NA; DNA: TGTGCCAGCAGCTTCTTCAGGAACACTGAAGCTTTCTTT; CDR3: CASSFFRNTEAFF
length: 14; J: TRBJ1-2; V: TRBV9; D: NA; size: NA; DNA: TGTGCCAGCAGCGTACAGGAAGCTAACTATGGCTACACCTTC; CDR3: CASSVQEANYGYTF
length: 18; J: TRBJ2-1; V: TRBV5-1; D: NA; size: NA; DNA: TGCGCCAGCAGCTTGTCTCGAACCTTAGCCGTGGGGCGTGGGGAGCAGTTCTTC; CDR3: CASSLSRTLAVGRGEQFF
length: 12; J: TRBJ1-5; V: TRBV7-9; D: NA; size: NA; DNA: TGTGCCAGCAGCGACCGGTCGCGGGCCCAGCATTTT; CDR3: CASSDRSRAQHF